This T cell receptor (beta chain) was observed in a study of breast tumors, draining lymph nodes, adjacent tissues. Concerning this clonotype: Its target is unknown.

The lymph nodes were axillary draining lymph nodes from breast cancer patients. Whole-study results and caveats: Compared with lymph nodes, tumors were less diverse; compared with nontumor tissue, more. Luminal-like breast cancer showed significantly greater tumor-nontumor repertoire similarity than basal-like breast cancer did. Data only fit, rather than demonstrated, lymph node origin of most tumor T cells.

CDR1 is SGHNT and CDR2 is YENEEA in the germline V gene. The CDR3 sequence is 16 residues long. V dropped 5 bases and J dropped 3; count of bases not matched to a gene: 8. Using its own MiXCR run on the multiplex PCR reads, TCRdb lists one record per CDR3 protein. The sample lists around 150,000 distinct CDR3 sequences, 32% occurring once. The sequenced sample consisted of axillary lymph node tissue. The TCR was taken from a female donor with breast cancer. Some clones in this sample may be carry-over from other donors' samples. The rearrangement links TRBV11-3 to TRBJ2-7, with 12 bases identical to TRBD2. The DNA of the CDR3 is TGTGCCAGCAGCGCTAGCGGGAGGGCCTTGCACTACGAGCAGTACTTC. It specifies CASSASGRALHYEQYF.